This passage covers 27 T cell receptor beta chains from one sample sequenced in a study of CD8+ T cells in alopecia areata. RNA was extracted and reverse transcribed into cDNA as the sequencing template. Using immunoSEQ multiplex PCR, the repertoire was profiled, and TCRdb retains in-frame clones only, with some absent. The data contain about 130,000 clones, about 50% of them seen just once; the ten biggest clones take up around 20%. The input for sequencing was CD8+ T cells sorted from blood, taken at week 0. Every receptor here comes from a human donor with alopecia areata.

The sample holds a few counts of this clone. This chain connects TRBV5-6 to TRBJ1-2; D unclear. The CDR3 is 16 amino acids. Germline V lookup: CDR1 SGHDT, CDR2 YYEEEE. V shed 0 bases and J shed 4 bases, with 16 bases lying between them. The CDR3 DNA reads TGTGCCAGCAGCTTGGGAGGCGCTTACCTAGGCTATGGCTACACCTTC. Its protein is CASSLGGAYLGYGYTF.

This chain joins TRBV9 and TRBJ2-7; TRBD1 matches at 7 bases. The CDR3 totals 12 residues. The germline V gene has CDR1 SGDLS and CDR2 YYNGEE. After removal of 3 bases from V and 6 bases from J, the junction contained 3 bases not matched to a gene. CDR3 sequence reads: CASSGGTAEQYF. CDR3 sequence (DNA): TGTGCCAGCAGCGGGGGGACAGCCGAGCAGTACTTC.

V usage is TRBV29-1 and J usage is TRBJ1-1; D unclear. Germline CDR1 reads SQVTM; CDR2 reads ANQGSEA. V dropped 3 bases and J dropped 6 bases, with 11 bases sitting between them. The CDR3 totals 12 residues. The CDR3 loop reads CSVERRRAEAFF. CDR3 in DNA: TGCAGCGTTGAGAGGAGGCGGGCTGAAGCTTTCTTT.

The rearrangement links TRBV23-1 to TRBJ1-1; 12 bases fit TRBD1. TRBV23-1 is sorted into the ORF group, with uncertain function. V was clipped by 7 bases and J by 1 base; unmatched bases: 13. The CDR3 loop spans 18 amino acids. CDR3 sequence (DNA): TGCGCCAGCACCACGCGGAAGGGACAGGGGGCCGGGAACACTGAAGCTTTCTTT. This codes for CASTTRKGQGAGNTEAFF.

Of note for this clone: Other nucleotide sequences from this sample produce the same CDR3. The chain is built from TRBV5-6 and TRBJ2-7, with 7 nucleotides matching TRBD1. Germline lookup yields CDR1 SGHDT and CDR2 YYEEEE. Trimming at V came to 0 bases and at J to 2 bases, leaving 2 bases not matched to a gene. The CDR3 is 14 amino acids. The CDR3 DNA reads TGTGCCAGCAGCTTGGGACAGGGAGCCTACGAGCAGTACTTC. It encodes CASSLGQGAYEQYF. Based on the CDR3 plus reference TRBV5-6 and TRBJ2-7, the full variable domain is DAGVTQSPTHLIKTRGQQVTLRCSPKSGHDTVSWYQQALGQGPQFIFQYYEEEERQRGNFPDRFSGHQFPNYSSELNVNALLLGDSALYLCASSLGQGAYEQYFGPGTRLTVT.

This clone occurred a few times. The chain joins TRBV18 to TRBJ1-2, with 8 positions matching TRBD1. Losses at the gene ends were 3 bases for V and 8 bases for J; bases not matched to a gene: 5. The CDR3 has 13 amino acids. Germline V gene sequence: CDR1 KGHSH, CDR2 LQKENI. Written as DNA, the CDR3 is TGTGCCAGCTCACCGGCCAGGGGGCTGGGCTACACCTTC. Translation gives CASSPARGLGYTF.

This clone was seen more than once but under ten times. One junction end disagrees with the germline gene, perhaps due to a read error. This sequence joins TRBV27 and TRBJ1-1; tentative D call: TRBD1 (6 bases). The CDR3 runs to 15 residues. Germline assignment: CDR1 MNHEY and CDR2 SMNVEV (reference sequence). The CDR3 sequence is CASSISTGVNTEAFF. The CDR3, as DNA: TGTGCCAGCAGTATATCGACAGGAGTTAACACTGAAGCTTTCTTT.

This clone was picked up a small number of times. The identical CDR3 is also encoded by other nucleotide sequences in the sample. The rearrangement links TRBV29-1 to TRBJ1-1; D is possibly TRBD1 (5 bases). CDR3 length: 11 amino acids. Trimming stripped 3 bases from V and 10 bases from J, with 12 bases between. Germline values: CDR1 SQVTM, CDR2 ANQGSEA. DNA for the CDR3: TGCAGCGTTGAGGGGGGAACCCGAGCTTTCTTT. This sequence encodes CSVEGGTRAFF.

The chain couples TRBV6-5 to TRBJ1-2; D is perhaps TRBD1 (5 bases). CDR3 length: 15 amino acids. In germline, CDR1 is MNHEY, CDR2 SVGAGI. Trimming removed 8 bases from V and 4 bases from J, with 20 bases in between. The CDR3 here is CASGTQDEGTYGYTF. The CDR3 bases are TGTGCCAGCGGGACCCAGGACGAGGGAACCTATGGCTACACCTTC.

The rearrangement joins TRBV13 to TRBJ1-6; D may be TRBD1 (5 bases). This CDR3 spans 17 amino acids. Trimming removed 5 bases at V and 7 bases at J, with 21 bases between. The germline V gene encodes CDR1 PRHDT and CDR2 FYEKMQ (reference sequence). DNA for the CDR3: TGTGCCAGCAGCGACCGCCGAGGGGCCGGACAAAATTCACCCCTCCACTTT. This sequence encodes CASSDRRGAGQNSPLHF.

The CDR3 coding sequence is TGCAGCGCCTTGACAGGATTCCAAGAGACCCAGTACTTC. It yields the protein CSALTGFQETQYF. The gene calls are TRBV29-1 and TRBJ2-5, with D perhaps TRBD1 (6 bases). V was trimmed by 7 bases and J by 1 base, leaving 13 bases between them. Germline loops: CDR1 SQVTM, CDR2 ANQGSEA. This CDR3 has 13 amino acids.

The chain couples TRBV30 to TRBJ1-1; unclear D gene. The CDR3 is 11 residues long. Germline V lookup: CDR1 GTSNPN, CDR2 SVGIG (reference sequence). Trimming left V 5 bases short and J 2 bases short, with 6 bases between. CDR3 nucleotides: TGTGCCTGGGGGGATAACACTGAAGCTTTCTTT. Translating it yields CAWGDNTEAFF.

This clone was counted a few times. The chain joins TRBV6-1 to TRBJ1-3; TRBD1 matches 10 bases. This CDR3 region has 16 residues. V shed 1 base and J 10 bases; nucleotides not matched to a gene: 10. Germline V gene data show CDR1 as MNHNS and CDR2 as SASEGT. The CDR3 region has the DNA TGTGCCAGCAGTGAAGAACCGGGGACAGGGGCTGCAACCATATATTTT. This translates into CASSEEPGTGAATIYF.

The chain carries TRBV5-1 and TRBJ1-1; D is uncertain. Germline CDR1 is SGHRS and CDR2 is YFSETQ. There are 14 residues in the CDR3. The V gene lost 2 bases and the J gene lost 6 bases, with 14 bases spanning the gap. CDR3 region: CASSFWEGIPEAFF. The CDR3 region has the DNA TGCGCCAGCAGCTTTTGGGAAGGGATCCCTGAAGCTTTCTTT.

This chain joins TRBV7-9 and TRBJ2-2, with D perhaps matching TRBD2 (6 bases). Deletions cut 5 bases from V and 0 bases from J, with 13 bases between. Germline loops: CDR1 SEHNR, CDR2 FQNEAQ (reference sequence). The length of the CDR3 is 16 residues. DNA for the CDR3: TGTGCCAGCAGCCTCCCGGGGGAGGCGAACACCGGGGAGCTGTTTTTT. It yields the protein CASSLPGEANTGELFF. The full variable domain, with the rest looked up from reference TRBV7-9 and TRBJ2-2, is DTGVSQNPRHKITKRGQNVTFRCDPISEHNRLYWYRQTLGQGPEFLTYFQNEAQLEKSRLLSDRFSAERPKGSFSTLEIQRTEQGDSAMYLCASSLPGEANTGELFFGEGSRLTVL.

A remark on this clone: A junction end diverges from the germline sequence, so it may reflect a read error. The chain recombines TRBV27 with TRBJ2-1; 9 bases agree with TRBD1. This CDR3 region has 15 residues. CDR1 is MNHEY and CDR2 is SMNVEV in the germline V gene (reference sequence). The CDR3 loop is CASTPLADRGVFLVF. The CDR3 bases are TGTGCCAGCACTCCTTTGGCGGACAGGGGAGTTTTTTTGGTCTTC.

This clone showed up many times. V usage is TRBV11-2 and J usage is TRBJ2-7; 8 bases fit TRBD1. The germline V gene encodes CDR1 SGHAT and CDR2 FQNNGV. V lost 5 bases and J lost 0; bases outside the gene matches: 6. The CDR3 extends over 15 amino acids. In DNA, the CDR3 is TGTGCCAGCAGCCAGTGGGACAGGAGCTCCTACGAGCAGTACTTC. Encoded protein: CASSQWDRSSYEQYF.

The chain has TRBV29-1 and TRBJ2-6; D remains ambiguous. Germline V lookup: CDR1 SQVTM, CDR2 ANQGSEA. Trimming took off 4 bases at V and 1 base at J, with 17 bases between the two ends. CDR3 size: 17 residues. CDR3 sequence (DNA): TGCAGCGTTGTATCCCCTGCTGGGTGGTCTGGGGCCAACGTCCTGACTTTC. It is translated as CSVVSPAGWSGANVLTF.

This clone has only a few counts. This chain links TRBV5-6 with TRBJ2-1; a weak D match, TRBD1 (6 bases). V gave up 3 bases and J gave up 2 bases, with 21 bases separating them. The CDR3 loop spans 18 amino acids. The V gene's germline CDR1 is SGHDT and CDR2 YYEEEE. The CDR3, as DNA: TGTGCCAGCAGCTCCGGACAGATACGACTTCTACCCTACAATGAGCAGTTCTTC. Amino acids: CASSSGQIRLLPYNEQFF.

This clone was observed once. The rearrangement links TRBV29-1 to TRBJ2-2; TRBD2 is a possible D gene (5 bases). The CDR3 has 13 amino acids. Looked up from germline, CDR1 is SQVTM and CDR2 is ANQGSEA. Trimming left V 3 bases short and J 2 bases short, with 7 bases between. CDR3 coding DNA: TGCAGCGTTGAGCGGGTCAACACCGGGGAGCTGTTTTTT. Translating it yields CSVERVNTGELFF.

The chain couples TRBV29-1 to TRBJ1-2; tentative D call: TRBD1 (5 bases). V lost 0 bases and J lost 6, with 11 bases in between. Germline V gene data show CDR1 as SQVTM and CDR2 as ANQGSEA. This CDR3 has 13 amino acids. The DNA for the CDR3 is TGCAGCGTTGAAGAGACAGAGACGCATGGCTACACCTTC. Amino acids: CSVEETETHGYTF.

This clone was counted a few times. The V call is TRBV2, the J call TRBJ1-3; D call uncertain. CDR1 is SNHLY and CDR2 is FYNNEI in the germline V gene. Trimming removed 8 bases at V and 0 bases at J, with 8 bases between. This CDR3 region has 13 residues. The DNA of the CDR3 is TGTGCCAGCGGAGAGTTCTCTGGAAACACCATATATTTT. This translates into CASGEFSGNTIYF.

This clone turned up a few times. The chain has TRBV30 and TRBJ1-6; possibly TRBD1 for D (6 bases). Trimming removed 0 bases from V and 7 bases from J, with 10 bases in between. The CDR3 runs 14 residues. Germline V gene lookup returns CDR1 GTSNPN and CDR2 SVGIG (reference sequence). The CDR3: CAWSVGGLNSPLHF. In nucleotides, the CDR3 is TGTGCCTGGAGTGTTGGGGGCCTAAATTCACCCCTCCACTTT.

The V gene is TRBV4-3, the J gene TRBJ2-7; TRBD1 agrees at 11 bases. This CDR3 has 16 amino acids. Germline V gene lookup returns CDR1 LGHNA and CDR2 YSLEER. Trimming took 1 base from V and 2 from J; bases not matched to a gene: 4. The CDR3 here is CASSQAGQGDAYEQYF. CDR3 nucleotide sequence: TGCGCCAGCAGCCAAGCGGGACAGGGGGACGCCTACGAGCAGTACTTC.

The rearrangement uses TRBV10-3 and TRBJ1-1; perhaps TRBD1 as D (5 bases). Trimming shortened V by 0 bases and J by 0 bases, and 11 bases separated the two germline ends. Germline CDR1 reads ENHRY; CDR2 reads SYGVKD. The CDR3 runs 16 residues. The CDR3 spells CAISESVGDLNTEAFF. The CDR3 nucleotides read TGTGCCATCAGTGAGTCTGTGGGGGACTTGAACACTGAAGCTTTCTTT.

The gene calls are TRBV4-1 and TRBJ2-5; 14 bases match TRBD2. The CDR3 is 16 residues long. The junction had 5 bases not matched to a gene; V was cut back by 4 bases and J by 4 bases. The germline gives CDR1 MGHRA, CDR2 YSYEKL. CDR3 amino acids: CASSLRLAGGRETQYF. Written as DNA, the CDR3 is TGCGCCAGCAGCCTCCGACTAGCGGGGGGGCGAGAGACCCAGTACTTC.

The sample holds one count of this clone. This chain joins TRBV6-5 and TRBJ1-2; D ambiguous. The length of the CDR3 is 15 residues. V was shortened by 1 base and J by 4 bases, with 13 bases between the two germline ends. CDR1 and CDR2 (germline): MNHEY, SVGAGI. DNA for the CDR3: TGTGCCAGCAGTTACTGGACGGGAGAATCCTATGGCTACACCTTC. Translating it yields CASSYWTGESYGYTF.